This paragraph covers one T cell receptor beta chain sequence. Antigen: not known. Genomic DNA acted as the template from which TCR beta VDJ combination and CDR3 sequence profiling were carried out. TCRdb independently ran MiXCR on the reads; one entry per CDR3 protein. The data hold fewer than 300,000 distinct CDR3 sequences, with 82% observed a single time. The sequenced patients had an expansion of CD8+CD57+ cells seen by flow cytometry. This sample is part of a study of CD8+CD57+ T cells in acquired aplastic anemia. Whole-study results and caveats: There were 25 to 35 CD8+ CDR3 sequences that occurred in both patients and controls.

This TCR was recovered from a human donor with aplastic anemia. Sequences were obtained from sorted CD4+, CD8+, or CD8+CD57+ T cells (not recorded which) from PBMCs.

The CDR3 region is CSVATGRTEAFF. The CDR3 nucleotides are TGCAGCGTTGCGACAGGGCGGACTGAAGCTTTCTTT. The genes are TRBV29-1 and TRBJ1-1; the match to TRBD1 covers 7 bases. The CDR3 loop spans 12 amino acids. Trimming took 4 bases from V and 5 from J; bases not matched to a gene: 4. CDR1 and CDR2 (germline): SQVTM, ANQGSEA. Looking up the rest from reference TRBV29-1 and TRBJ1-1 gives the full variable domain: SAVISQKPSRDICQRGTSLTIQCQVDSQVTMMFWYRQQPGQSLTLIATANQGSEATYESGFVIDKFPISRPNLTFSTLTVSNMSPEDSSIYLCSVATGRTEAFFGQGTRLTVV.